A selection of T cell receptor beta chains follows, all from one sample in a study of glioma-infiltrating T cells. MiXCR, run by TCRdb on the multiplex PCR reads, gives a single entry per CDR3 protein. The table has around 170,000 distinct CDR3 sequences, about 47% seen once. The source material was glioma tissue, nonneoplastic brain tissue, or PBMCs (not recorded which). These receptors were obtained from a human donor with low-grade glioma or glioblastoma, undergoing nonglioma brain surgery, or in good health (not recorded which). Both conserved end residues are part of each CDR3. The order of the fields is D gene, clone size, J gene, V gene, CDR3 DNA, CDR3 protein. The D gene is left open where the match is weak. Clone size is not always given. Where it is, it says once, few, many or a class for expanded clones.

NA NA TRBJ1-5 TRBV2 TGTGCCAGCAGTGAAGCGCTAGAGTCTGGACACTATAGCAATCAGCCCCATCATTTT CASSEALESGHYSNQPHHF
TRBD2 NA TRBJ2-3 TRBV5-1 TGCGCCAGCAGCTTGGATGCACTAGCGGGAGGAATTGGCACAGATACGCAGTATTTT CASSLDALAGGIGTDTQYF
NA NA TRBJ1-1 TRBV18 TGTGCCAGCTCACCGGACAGCGTGAACACTGAAGCTTTCTTT CASSPDSVNTEAFF
NA NA TRBJ2-1 TRBV7-2 TGTGCCAGCAGCCCCGGGGACGGCGAGATCTCCTACAATGAGCAGTTCTTC CASSPGDGEISYNEQFF
TRBD2 NA TRBJ2-7 TRBV2 TGTGCCAGCAAGTCGGGACTAGCGGGCTCCTACGAGCAGTACTTC CASKSGLAGSYEQYF
NA NA TRBJ2-7 TRBV4-1 TGCGCCAGCAGCCAAGGGGATGCGGGCGCCTACGAGCAGTACTTC CASSQGDAGAYEQYF
TRBD1 many TRBJ1-5 TRBV6-1 TGTGCCAGCAGGAAGACAGGGTTTAATGCGATAAATCAGCCCCAGCATTTT CASRKTGFNAINQPQHF
TRBD1 NA TRBJ2-2 TRBV19 TGTGCCAGTACCCCCGGGACAGGGTGGAACACCGGGGAGCTGTTTTTT CASTPGTGWNTGELFF
NA NA TRBJ2-1 TRBV3-1 TGTGCCAGCAGCCGGGACCCTTACAGTGGTGAGCAGTTCTTC CASSRDPYSGEQFF
TRBD1 many TRBJ2-5 TRBV28 TGTGCCAGCAGGCCCTCGGGACAGATGAAAGAGACCCAGTACTTC CASRPSGQMKETQYF
TRBD1 many TRBJ1-3 TRBV4-1 TGCGCCAGCAGCCAAGTGGGACAGGGAAACACCATATATTTT CASSQVGQGNTIYF
NA NA TRBJ1-3 TRBV5-4 TGTGCCAGCAGCTTGGGAGTCCCCGTAACCGGAAAAACCATATATTTT CASSLGVPVTGKTIYF
TRBD1 few TRBJ2-7 TRBV19 TGTGCCAGTAGTCTTATGGACAGGGGGTACGAGCAGTACTTC CASSLMDRGYEQYF
NA many TRBJ2-5 TRBV20-1 TGCAGTGCTTGGACCTACCAGACCGAGACCCAGTACTTC CSAWTYQTETQYF
NA NA TRBJ2-3 TRBV7-8 TGTGCCAGCAGCTTAGTATGGGGGACGAAGGCGGAAAGCACAGATACGCAGTATTTT CASSLVWGTKAESTDTQYF
NA many TRBJ2-1 TRBV10-3 TGTGCCATCAGTGAGCCGGGTTCTTCGTACGATGAGCAGTTCTTC CAISEPGSSYDEQFF
TRBD2 many TRBJ2-3 TRBV27 TGTGCCAGCAGTCCCCAGGCTAGCGGGAGGTTAGATACGCAGTATTTT CASSPQASGRLDTQYF
TRBD2 NA TRBJ2-1 TRBV6-2/TRBV6-3 TGTGCCAGCAGTCCCGGACTAGCGGGAGGGCCGGGTCCGCAGTTCTTC CASSPGLAGGPGPQFF
NA NA TRBJ1-1 TRBV2 TGTGCCAGCAAGGCGGGCTTAACTGAAGCTTTCTTT CASKAGLTEAFF
TRBD1 NA TRBJ2-1 TRBV6-5 TGTGCCAGCACCGAGCCCCGACAGGGGGCTCACAATGAGCAGTTCTTC CASTEPRQGAHNEQFF
NA NA TRBJ2-1 TRBV19 TGTGCCAGTACACGCGGGAACTCCTACAATGAGCAGTTCTTC CASTRGNSYNEQFF
TRBD1 many TRBJ1-4 TRBV19 TGTGCCAGTAGTGACAGGGGTCGGATTGAAAAACTGTTTTTT CASSDRGRIEKLFF
TRBD1 many TRBJ2-7 TRBV20-1 TGCAGTGTCACGGACAGGCTTTCTTACGAGCAGTACTTC CSVTDRLSYEQYF
NA NA TRBJ1-1 TRBV3-1 TGTGCCAGCAGCCAAGCCGGGTTGACTGAAGCTTTCTTT CASSQAGLTEAFF
TRBD1 NA TRBJ1-5 TRBV19 TGTGCCAGTAGTCCACAGGGGGGGACGCGGCAGGCCCAGCATTTT CASSPQGGTRQAQHF
TRBD2 NA TRBJ2-6 TRBV28 TGTGCCAGCAGTTTCGAGGGACTAGAGGATCGCGGGGCCAACGTCCTGACTTTC CASSFEGLEDRGANVLTF
NA many TRBJ2-1 TRBV29-1 TGCAGCGTAGCGGTAATAAAAGGTGAGCAGTTCTTC CSVAVIKGEQFF
TRBD2 many TRBJ2-1 TRBV20-1 TGCAGTGCTGGGGGACTAGGAGATGAGCAGTTCTTC CSAGGLGDEQFF
NA few TRBJ2-7 TRBV5-1 TGCGCCAGCAGCTTGAGGCCGGGATGGGAGCAGTACTTC CASSLRPGWEQYF
NA NA TRBJ1-1 TRBV7-2 TGTGCCAGCAGCTTTGGAGGTTACTCTTTCTTT CASSFGGYSFF
TRBD1 NA TRBJ2-6 TRBV6-1 TGTGCCAGCAGCGAAAACAGGGGGTCTGGGGCCAACGTCCTGACTTTC CASSENRGSGANVLTF
NA NA TRBJ2-3 TRBV12-3/TRBV12-4 TGTGCCAGCCTCCGGACTGGCACAGATACGCAGTATTTT CASLRTGTDTQYF
NA many TRBJ2-3 TRBV3-1 TGTGCCAGCACCACAGAAGTTGGTACGCAGTATTTT CASTTEVGTQYF